This T cell receptor beta chain was obtained from a study of T-cell memory formation after mild COVID-19. This clonotype came up a few times. TCRdb recomputed calls from the 5' RACE reads with MiXCR, one row per CDR3 protein. The sample contains some 300,000 distinct CDR3 sequences, around a fifth of which appear only once. Material for sequencing was PBMCs or a T cell subset sorted from them (not recorded which). The TCR was taken from a man younger than 35 who had mild COVID-19 (a few samples of this study predate the infection). Cell type and time point are not known.

CDR3 sequence: CASSPVRNRELFF. The CDR3 coding sequence is TGCGCCAGCAGCCCAGTACGAAACAGGGAGCTGTTTTTT. The V and J genes are TRBV5-1 and TRBJ2-2; D is unclear. The CDR3 runs 13 residues. The ends were cut back, 4 bases at V and 9 bases at J, with 13 bases in the middle. Germline CDR1 SGHRS, CDR2 YFSETQ.